This T cell receptor (beta chain) was obtained from a study of shared clonotypes between healthy human individuals (TCRdb year 2020). Regarding the study in general: Three men and two women, aged 18 to 49 years, made up the cohort. For each donor, CD4 naive and CD4 memory were each given three plates, CD8 naive was given two plates, and CD8 memory was given one plate. The study deeply sequenced blood TCR repertoires of about 5 healthy adults to estimate repertoire size and the extent of clonotype sharing between individuals. Libraries were prepared and TCR repertoires were sequenced by different laboratories using diverse techniques, in order to increase sequencing depth and limit assay-specific biases. Leukapheresis yielded between about 0.94 and 10 billion PBMCs per donor. Beyond this particular receptor, the publication reports: Compared with non-shared clonotypes, the clonotypes found in all four sorted-subset donors had higher generation probabilities. The genetic and exposure-history diversity represented was limited by the small number of donors. Sampling was restricted to blood, and TCR repertoires in tissue are likely to differ from TCR repertoires in blood. Rarefaction of sorted-subset datasets indicated incomplete sequencing despite the large sequencing depth. Estimated clonotype richness was generally larger for naive than for memory subsets. Across four donors, approximately 5% of naive CD4, approximately 3.6% of naive CD8, 2.3% of memory CD4, and 0.4% to 0.45% of memory CD8 clonotypes were shared. Based on pairwise subsampling, the degree of clonotype sharing among donors was expected to be affected by sequencing depth.

Details on this clone: It lacks a known antigen. Per-base qualities were not stored, and no clone one base away is much larger. Different DNA sequences within this sample yield the same CDR3.

Per the germline V gene (reference sequence), GTSNPN is the CDR1 and SVGIG is the CDR2. V was cut back by 1 base and J by 7 bases, leaving a gap of 5 bases between them. The CDR3 goes from the cysteine to the phenylalanine over 10 residues. Only the CDR3 part of the read is kept: 30 bases, read in frame from the first base. For the CD8 naive samples, CD45RO-negative cells were positively selected for CCR7, yielding a CD45RA+CCR7+ population from which TemRA cells were excluded. The donors were healthy, HIV-negative adults who had no recently reported acute infections or vaccinations. All donors were Caucasian adults living in Nashville, Tennessee, USA. After blood collection by leukapheresis, PBMCs were isolated using Ficoll-Histopaque density gradient centrifugation and then cryopreserved in the vapor phase of liquid nitrogen. Analytical flow cytometry was used to check the purity and quantity of each magnetically sorted T cell population. Genomic DNA was isolated from each sorted fraction and quantified by UV absorbance on a Nanodrop 2000c.

Using the deep immunoSEQ assay, multiplex PCR amplified TCR CDR3 regions from genomic DNA. For each cell subset, the extracted genomic DNA was distributed evenly across all wells of several immunoSEQ 96-well plates, and each plate served as one replicate. For sorted subsets, 200 to 250 ng of genomic DNA, equivalent to 25,000 to 30,000 T cell genomes, went into each replicate PCR. Purified libraries were quantified with a Qubit 3.0 fluorometer, sized on a Bioanalyzer 2100, and re-quantified with the KAPA Library Quantification kit. Each immunoSEQ 96-well plate was sequenced on its own single-read 150-cycle Illumina NextSeq 550 flow cell. The study's own analysis went as follows. Because the immunoSEQ output held only junctional sequences and lacked quality scores, the filtering could not match the filtering applied to full-length reads. To assign V/J genes and CDR3, sequences were annotated using PyIR, a Python wrapper for IgBLAST v1.9, with IMGT germline references. Reads with weak V/J assignments (E-value above 1e-6), missing CDR3, stop codons, out-of-frame junctions, or ambiguous translated residues were removed. A V3J clonotype was defined by an identical inferred V gene, J gene, and CDR3 amino acid sequence. Percentage overlap between repertoires was computed as shared unique clonotypes divided by the size of the smaller repertoire. Richness of each repertoire was evaluated using RTK rarefaction, the Chao1 estimator, and Recon v2.1 estimates of unobserved clonotypes. OLGA was used to compute generation probabilities for all TCRbeta clonotypes that the gDNA method yielded from a few donors. Here the immuneACCESS table is served through TCRdb, limited to in-frame sequences with V and J called. Missing clones are a known gap in these copies; in checked studies unresolved V genes cover under half, and the rest lacks a known reason. D and trimming were read from the DNA, whereas the V and J calls and clone size are those reported in that table. This sample holds roughly 1,800,000 clones; roughly 95% were observed only once. Together, the top ten hold less than 1.5% of the sample.

The sequence joins TRBV30 to TRBJ2-7; too little of a D gene remains to name it. The sample comprised naive CD8+ T cells sorted from blood. What the cell subset or site label conveys for this sample: CD45RA+CCR7+. This clonotype originated in a man aged 18-30 years in good health. The DNA reads as follows: TGTGCCTGGAGTGGCAATGAGCAGTACTTC. Translation gives CAWSGNEQYF.